This T cell receptor (beta chain) was sequenced in a study of vaccination and CD4 T cells after COVID-19 (dated by TCRdb to between 2021 and 2024). For context, the study as a whole: Every convalescent patient had a positive nasal swab PCR test for SARS-CoV-2, with mild disease in nine patients and severe disease in one. The convalescent cohort comprised six males and four females, including two Hispanic individuals, seven Caucasians, two Asians and one multiracial person. Participants got two doses of the Pfizer-BioNTech BNT162b2 vaccine (n=8) or two doses of the Moderna mRNA-1273 vaccine (n=2). Post-COVID blood samples were collected from convalescent patients a median of roughly 100 days after diagnosis, with a range of about 35 to 180 days. Post-vaccine blood samples were collected a median of approximately 77 days after the second vaccine dose, ranging from roughly 13 to 250 days. For stimulating the cultures, overlapping spike peptide pools were used, derived from SARS-CoV-2 as well as from the common cold coronaviruses HCoV-NL63, HCoV-OC43 and HCoV-229E. Control cultures used a CEFX viral epitope pool as positive control, an HIV-1 Nef peptide pool as negative control, or no peptide. In 9 to 11 COVID-19 convalescent patients and a handful of infection-naive healthy vaccine recipients, researchers compared the spike-specific CD4+ TCR repertoire from before mRNA vaccination with the repertoire from after. General conclusions and limits of the study: Of the vaccine-specific clones in convalescent patients, 304 of 307, or nearly all, reacted only to SARS-CoV-2 spike and did not cross-react with common cold coronaviruses. An increase in the median number of SARS-CoV-2-reactive clonotypes from approximately 21 after infection to 35 to 40 after vaccination was observed, but the change was not found to be significant. In convalescent patients, a median roughly 87% of post-vaccine SARS-CoV-2-reactive clones were detected only after vaccination, suggesting vaccine-specific priming. Only a relatively small number of convalescent patients were included in the study, and early timepoints following natural infection were not analyzed.

The treatment or condition label here, explained by the study, means: approximately 9-day PBMC culture with coronavirus spike peptide pools or control peptides (ViraFEST assay). To expand antigen-specific T cells with peptide pools and then pick out the expanded clonotypes through TCR sequencing, the study relied on the ViraFEST assay. The convalescent patients' positive SARS-CoV-2 PCR tests fell between March and December 2020, which was before the Alpha, Beta and Delta variants emerged in the United States. Each well held about 1.8 million PBMCs cultured with around 10 ug/ml peptide pools in IMDM containing 5% human AB serum and around 10 IU/ml IL-2. On days 3 and 7, half of the culture medium was replaced with fresh IL-2-containing medium. After roughly nine days of culture, CD4+ T cells were isolated by negative selection using the EasySep CD4+ T cell isolation kit. Ficoll-Paque Plus gradient centrifugation was used to isolate PBMCs from whole blood, and the isolated PBMCs were then either used fresh or cryopreserved at -140C. Triplicate wells were generally used for each culture condition.

The library was obtained by PCR. TCR sequencing of DNA from cultured CD4+ T cells used the Oncomine TCR Beta short-read assay at the Johns Hopkins FTIC core. The QIAamp micro DNA kit was used to extract genomic DNA from the cultured CD4+ T cells. Oncomine TCR Beta libraries from cultured CD4+ T cells were pooled using unique dual indexes and sequenced on an Illumina iSeq 100. The authors processed their data as follows. Non-productive sequences were removed, and CDR3s not starting with C, not ending with F or W, or shorter than 7 amino acids were discarded. Antigen-specific clonotypes were identified using the MANAFEST web application through comparison of peptide-stimulated wells with reference and other culture wells. To be called positive, a clone needed an FDR below 0.05, an odds ratio above 5, and a productive frequency above 0.1% in at least two of three replicate wells. A clonotype was classed as cross-reactive if the clonotype showed significant expansion both in SARS-CoV-2 spike wells and in at least one common cold coronavirus spike condition. CDR3 homology was assessed with Levenshtein distances (stringdist) and unrooted phylogenetic trees (ape) in R version 3.6.1. Using fastp trimming at Q25 and MiXCR clonotype assembly, TCRdb reanalyzed the public sequencing data and kept in-frame beta chains. Each CDR3 protein gets just one entry, which takes the most common genes and DNA from the rows behind it. V and J calls and clone size were set by TCRdb, not the authors. Across this sample there are 20,000 or so distinct CDR3 sequences, with approximately 67% seen only once. 6% to 8.5% of the sample rests with the top ten.

As for this clonotype: What antigen it recognizes has not been identified. No qualities accompany the bases; no much larger clone lies one base away.

Inclusive of the bounding cysteine and phenylalanine, the CDR3 is 14 residues long. The entry retains the CDR3 DNA only, 42 bases that are in frame from base 1. The germline V gene specifies MNHNS as CDR1 and SASEGT as CDR2. Trimming costs V 7 bases and J 1 base, and their ends lie 13 bases apart. The chain was built from TRBV6-1 and TRBJ2-5; TRBD1 could be the D gene, as 5 bases match. The sequenced sample consisted of CD4+ T cells from blood, cultured in vitro. The source of this sequence is a human donor who had recovered from COVID-19. The DNA sequence is given as TGTGCCAGCATGGTGGGCAGGGCCCAAGAGACCCAGTACTTC. Its amino acids are CASMVGRAQETQYF.